The T cell receptor (beta chain) described here comes from a study of blood T cell repertoires in COVID-19. In the study's own analysis: Cell counts per sample came from amplifying reference gene primers. Only in-frame clones appear in the TCRdb table, and some are missing; sequencing was by immunoSEQ multiplex PCR. D and trimming come from the DNA, and the V and J calls and clone size come from that table. This table has approximately 130,000 clones, about four fifths appearing once. Material for sequencing was peripheral blood. This receptor was taken from a human donor in a cohort sampled during active COVID-19.

The CDR3: CASSLKTSGSSSSYNEQFF. CDR3 in DNA: TGTGCCAGCAGCTTAAAAACTAGCGGGTCTAGCAGCTCCTACAATGAGCAGTTCTTC. The chain recombines TRBV11-3 with TRBJ2-1; 9 bases map to TRBD2. This CDR3 region has 19 residues. The V gene end was trimmed by 2 bases and the J gene end by 0 bases; junction bases not matched to a gene: 11. Germline CDR1 is SGHNT and CDR2 is YENEEA.